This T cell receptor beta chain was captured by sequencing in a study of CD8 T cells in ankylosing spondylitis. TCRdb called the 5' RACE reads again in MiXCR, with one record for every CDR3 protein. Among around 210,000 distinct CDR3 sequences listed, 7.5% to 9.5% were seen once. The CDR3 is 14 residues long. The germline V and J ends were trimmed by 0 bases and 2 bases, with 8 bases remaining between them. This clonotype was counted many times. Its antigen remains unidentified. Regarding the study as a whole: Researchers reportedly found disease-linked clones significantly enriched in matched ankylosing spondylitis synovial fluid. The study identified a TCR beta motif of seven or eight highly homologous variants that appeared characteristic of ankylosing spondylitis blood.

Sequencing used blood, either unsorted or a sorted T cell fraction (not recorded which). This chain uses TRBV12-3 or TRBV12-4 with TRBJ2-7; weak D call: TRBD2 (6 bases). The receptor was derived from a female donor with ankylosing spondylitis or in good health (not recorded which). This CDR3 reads CASSLAGGAYEQYF. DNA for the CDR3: TGTGCCAGCAGTTTAGCCGGCGGGGCCTACGAGCAGTACTTC.